Listed here is a single T cell receptor beta chain. TCRdb itself ran the 5' RACE reads through MiXCR, one entry per CDR3 protein. The profile shows 130,000 or so distinct CDR3 sequences, over 10% of them singletons. This sample was included in a study of CD8 T cells in ankylosing spondylitis. This CDR3 contains 15 residues. V was clipped by 5 bases and J by 5 bases; unmatched bases: 6. The germline V gene encodes CDR1 SEHNR and CDR2 FQNEAQ (reference sequence). The TCR comes from a female donor with ankylosing spondylitis or in good health (not recorded which). Source material: blood, either unsorted or a sorted T cell fraction (not recorded which). This chain joins TRBV7-9 and TRBJ1-4, with 9 bases fitting TRBD1. The CDR3 loop is CASSPGQGPNEKLFF. CDR3 nucleotide sequence: TGTGCCAGCAGCCCGGGACAGGGCCCGAATGAAAAACTGTTTTTT.